Listed below are T cell receptor beta chains from one sample, sequenced in a study of T-cell reconstitution after alpha-beta-depleted transplantation in children. MiXCR was run by TCRdb on the PCR reads, yielding one entry per CDR3 protein. The profile shows around 360,000 distinct CDR3 sequences, over 9% of them singletons. The source was PBMCs from the stem cell graft donor, collected from the stem cell graft. These receptors all come from a human donor who donated a stem cell graft to a child with acute lymphoblastic leukemia. CDR3s include the opening cysteine and the closing phenylalanine or tryptophan. The order of the fields is clone size, D gene, J gene, V gene, CDR3 protein, CDR3 DNA. D genes are given only for firm matches. The size field is filled for only some rows; it gives once, few, many or a size class.

>few|NA|TRBJ2-4|TRBV27
CASSLSAKNIQYF
TGTGCCAGCAGTTTATCGGCCAAAAACATTCAGTACTTC
>few|TRBD2|TRBJ2-3|TRBV5-1
CASSLGTSGGSTDTQYF
TGCGCCAGCAGCCTCGGGACTAGCGGGGGGAGCACAGATACGCAGTATTTT
>few|TRBD2|TRBJ2-1|TRBV6-2/TRBV6-3
CASSSRAGTSGRALRNNEQFF
TGTGCCAGCAGTAGCCGCGCCGGGACTAGCGGGAGGGCCTTGAGAAACAATGAGCAGTTCTTC
>NA|NA|TRBJ2-1|TRBV7-3
CASSLTSRGINEQFF
TGTGCCAGCAGCTTAACCTCTCGGGGGATCAATGAGCAGTTCTTC
>NA|NA|TRBJ2-1|TRBV20-1
CSAGQVSYNEQFF
TGCAGTGCTGGACAAGTCTCCTACAATGAGCAGTTCTTC
>NA|NA|TRBJ1-2|TRBV29-1
CSVGPQGRDNYGYTF
TGCAGCGTTGGGCCCCAGGGCCGGGACAACTATGGCTACACCTTC
>NA|NA|TRBJ2-5|TRBV15
CATSSAEETQYF
TGTGCCACCAGCAGTGCCGAAGAGACCCAGTACTTC
>NA|NA|TRBJ1-1|TRBV27
CASSLSGSSRGTEAFF
TGTGCCAGCAGTTTATCGGGGTCATCCCGGGGCACTGAAGCTTTCTTT
>few|TRBD1|TRBJ2-1|TRBV9
CASSVGQGAWNEQFF
TGTGCCAGCAGCGTGGGGCAGGGGGCATGGAATGAGCAGTTCTTC
>many|NA|TRBJ1-2|TRBV12-3/TRBV12-4
CASSPGTPEGYTF
TGTGCCAGCAGTCCCGGGACGCCCGAGGGCTACACCTTC
>many|TRBD1|TRBJ2-7|TRBV27
CASPWGTDTYEQYF
TGTGCCAGCCCCTGGGGGACAGACACCTACGAGCAGTACTTC
>NA|NA|TRBJ1-2|TRBV5-6
CASSLGPLSGSGYTF
TGTGCCAGCAGCTTAGGTCCTCTTTCAGGATCGGGCTACACCTTC
>few|NA|TRBJ1-1|TRBV4-3
CASSQDRTPNTEAFF
TGCGCCAGCAGCCAAGATAGGACACCGAACACTGAAGCTTTCTTT
>NA|TRBD1|TRBJ2-7|TRBV6-2/TRBV6-3
CASSTGQGIFSYEQYF
TGTGCCAGCAGCACGGGACAGGGAATTTTTTCCTACGAGCAGTACTTC
>many|TRBD1|TRBJ1-1|TRBV12-3/TRBV12-4
CASSRDRGPTEAFF
TGTGCCAGCAGTAGGGACAGGGGTCCCACTGAAGCTTTCTTT
>few|TRBD1|TRBJ2-6|TRBV15
CATSRDYVNRGKPGANVLTF
TGTGCCACCAGCAGAGATTATGTTAACAGGGGGAAGCCTGGGGCCAACGTCCTGACTTTC
>many|TRBD1|TRBJ1-1|TRBV5-1
CASSLTGDTEAFF
TGCGCCAGCAGCTTGACAGGGGACACTGAAGCTTTCTTT
>few|NA|TRBJ1-1|TRBV27
CASSSQTMNTEAFF
TGTGCCAGCAGTTCCCAGACTATGAACACTGAAGCTTTCTTT
>NA|NA|TRBJ2-1|TRBV6-2/TRBV6-3
CASTRSGVSYNEQFF
TGTGCCAGCACCAGATCGGGGGTATCCTACAATGAGCAGTTCTTC
>many|NA|TRBJ2-7|TRBV5-1
CASSLADHPYEQYF
TGCGCCAGCAGCTTGGCGGACCACCCCTACGAGCAGTACTTC
>few|TRBD2|TRBJ2-3|TRBV28
CASSFASGSFADTQYF
TGTGCCAGCAGTTTCGCTAGCGGGAGCTTCGCAGATACGCAGTATTTT
>few|TRBD1|TRBJ2-1|TRBV20-1
CSAPERQGLGDNEQFF
TGCAGTGCCCCGGAGAGACAGGGATTAGGGGACAATGAGCAGTTCTTC
>few|TRBD1|TRBJ2-1|TRBV5-1
CASSWTGSYNEQFF
TGCGCCAGCAGCTGGACAGGCTCCTACAATGAGCAGTTCTTC
>once|TRBD2|TRBJ2-5|TRBV11-2
CASSLTSGSIETQYF
TGTGCCAGCAGCTTGACTAGCGGGAGCATTGAGACCCAGTACTTC
>NA|TRBD2|TRBJ2-7|TRBV9
CASSGDTSGSPYEQYF
TGTGCCAGCAGCGGGGACACTAGCGGGAGCCCCTACGAGCAGTACTTC
>NA|NA|TRBJ2-4|TRBV11-1
CASSFDPTSAIAKNIQYF
TGTGCCAGCAGCTTTGATCCCACAAGCGCTATAGCCAAAAACATTCAGTACTTC
>few|NA|TRBJ1-5|TRBV12-3/TRBV12-4
CASSGTRDSNQPQHF
TGTGCCAGCAGTGGAACGCGGGATAGCAATCAGCCCCAGCATTTT
>NA|NA|TRBJ2-3|TRBV7-2
CASSLKRVDTDTQYF
TGTGCCAGCAGCTTAAAGCGGGTAGACACAGATACGCAGTATTTT
>NA|NA|TRBJ1-4|TRBV12-3/TRBV12-4
CASRQEATNEKLFF
TGTGCCAGCAGGCAGGAAGCAACTAATGAAAAACTGTTTTTT
>many|NA|TRBJ1-2|TRBV5-6
CASSLAGVYGYTF
TGTGCCAGCAGCTTGGCAGGGGTCTATGGCTACACCTTC
>few|TRBD1|TRBJ2-2|TRBV12-3/TRBV12-4
CATDRGQDGELFF
TGTGCCACCGACAGGGGGCAGGACGGGGAGCTGTTTTTT
>few|NA|TRBJ1-2|TRBV27
CASSLSHAGGYGYTF
TGTGCCAGCAGTTTATCCCACGCGGGAGGCTATGGCTACACCTTC
>many|NA|TRBJ2-3|TRBV6-2/TRBV6-3
CASSYLGEGHTQYF
TGTGCCAGCAGTTACCTGGGTGAGGGACATACGCAGTATTTT
>many|NA|TRBJ2-5|TRBV28
CASSSAVETQYF
TGTGCCAGCAGTTCGGCGGTAGAGACCCAGTACTTC
>NA|NA|TRBJ2-1|TRBV7-9
CASIRDYNEQFF
TGTGCCAGCATCAGGGACTACAATGAGCAGTTCTTC
>few|NA|TRBJ1-2|TRBV7-8
CASSEPGSNYGYTF
TGTGCCAGCAGCGAACCGGGATCTAACTATGGCTACACCTTC